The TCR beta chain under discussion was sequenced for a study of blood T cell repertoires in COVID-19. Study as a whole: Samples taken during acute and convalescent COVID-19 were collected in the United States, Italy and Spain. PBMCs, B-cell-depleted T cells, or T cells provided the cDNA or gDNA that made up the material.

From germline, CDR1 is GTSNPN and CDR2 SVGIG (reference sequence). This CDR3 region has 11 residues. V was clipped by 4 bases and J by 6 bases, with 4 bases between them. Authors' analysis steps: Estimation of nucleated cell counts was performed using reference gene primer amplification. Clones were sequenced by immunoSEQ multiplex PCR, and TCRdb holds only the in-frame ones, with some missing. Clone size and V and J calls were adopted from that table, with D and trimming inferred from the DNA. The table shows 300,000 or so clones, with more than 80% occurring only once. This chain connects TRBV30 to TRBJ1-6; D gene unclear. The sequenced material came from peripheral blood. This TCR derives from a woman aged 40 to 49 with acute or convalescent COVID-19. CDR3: CAWILNSPLHF. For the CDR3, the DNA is TGTGCCTGGATACTTAATTCACCCCTCCACTTT.